This is a list of T cell receptor beta chains from one sample in a study of cytomegalovirus exposure and HLA in healthy donors. Using immunoSEQ multiplex PCR, the repertoire was profiled, and TCRdb retains in-frame clones only, with some absent. The sample shows under 200,000 clones, approximately 77% of them seen only once. Source material: PBMCs. These receptors were obtained from a male donor in good health and CMV-seropositive. Both conserved end residues are part of each CDR3. D genes are given only for firm matches. Size is stated for part of the rows, as once, few or many counts, or as a class when the clone is expanded.

abundance: -; v_gene: TRBV10-3; j_gene: TRBJ1-2; d_gene: -; CDR3aa: CAINNQGLLNYGYTF; CDR3nt: TGTGCCATCAACAACCAGGGGCTCCTGAACTATGGCTACACCTTC
abundance: once; v_gene: TRBV29-1; j_gene: TRBJ1-1; d_gene: TRBD1; CDR3aa: CSVVSDRVPEAFF; CDR3nt: TGCAGCGTCGTATCGGACAGGGTCCCTGAAGCTTTCTTT
abundance: -; v_gene: TRBV7-2; j_gene: TRBJ1-1; d_gene: -; CDR3aa: CASSFGLTNTEAFF; CDR3nt: TGTGCCAGCAGCTTTGGGCTTACTAACACTGAAGCTTTCTTT
abundance: -; v_gene: TRBV6-5; j_gene: TRBJ2-3; d_gene: -; CDR3aa: CASSLGAGSTDTQYF; CDR3nt: TGTGCCAGCAGTTTAGGGGCAGGGAGCACAGATACGCAGTATTTT
abundance: -; v_gene: TRBV11-3; j_gene: TRBJ1-1; d_gene: -; CDR3aa: CASSLEPDTEAFF; CDR3nt: TGTGCCAGCAGCTTAGAACCAGACACTGAAGCTTTCTTT
abundance: -; v_gene: TRBV2; j_gene: TRBJ2-7; d_gene: TRBD2; CDR3aa: CASSVGGGADEQYF; CDR3nt: TGTGCCAGCTCTGTGGGCGGGGGGGCTGACGAGCAGTACTTC
abundance: -; v_gene: TRBV7-6; j_gene: TRBJ1-3; d_gene: -; CDR3aa: CASSARSSGNTIYF; CDR3nt: TGTGCCAGCAGTGCACGGTCCTCTGGAAACACCATATATTTT
abundance: -; v_gene: TRBV29-1; j_gene: TRBJ1-2; d_gene: TRBD1; CDR3aa: CSVLTGGSYGYTF; CDR3nt: TGCAGCGTTCTGACAGGGGGCAGCTATGGCTACACCTTC
abundance: -; v_gene: TRBV5-1; j_gene: TRBJ2-3; d_gene: TRBD2; CDR3aa: CASSPFGRGGTDTQYF; CDR3nt: TGCGCCAGCAGCCCATTCGGGCGGGGGGGAACAGATACGCAGTATTTT
abundance: -; v_gene: TRBV10-3; j_gene: TRBJ1-3; d_gene: -; CDR3aa: CAITSGPRNTIYF; CDR3nt: TGTGCCATCACCAGCGGACCCAGAAACACCATATATTTT
abundance: -; v_gene: TRBV11-3; j_gene: TRBJ2-1; d_gene: TRBD2; CDR3aa: CASSLEGGGYNEQFF; CDR3nt: TGTGCCAGCAGCTTAGAAGGCGGGGGGTACAATGAGCAGTTCTTC
abundance: -; v_gene: TRBV7-9; j_gene: TRBJ1-1; d_gene: -; CDR3aa: CSSSRSQGLGSTEAFF; CDR3nt: TGTTCCAGCAGCCGTTCCCAGGGGTTGGGTAGCACTGAAGCTTTCTTT
abundance: few; v_gene: TRBV30; j_gene: TRBJ2-5; d_gene: -; CDR3aa: CAWSVNSGAGETQYF; CDR3nt: TGTGCCTGGAGTGTAAATAGTGGGGCTGGAGAGACCCAGTACTTC
abundance: -; v_gene: TRBV9; j_gene: TRBJ2-1; d_gene: -; CDR3aa: CASSVRGGEQFF; CDR3nt: TGTGCCAGCAGCGTTAGGGGGGGTGAGCAGTTCTTC
abundance: -; v_gene: TRBV5-6; j_gene: TRBJ1-6; d_gene: -; CDR3aa: CASSLGHPLGSPLHF; CDR3nt: TGTGCCAGCAGCTTGGGACACCCCCTGGGTTCACCCCTCCACTTT
abundance: once; v_gene: TRBV19; j_gene: TRBJ2-7; d_gene: -; CDR3aa: CASSRGPSYEQYF; CDR3nt: TGTGCCAGTAGTAGGGGCCCGTCCTACGAGCAGTACTTC
abundance: -; v_gene: TRBV6-1; j_gene: TRBJ2-7; d_gene: -; CDR3aa: CASRPPSSYEQYF; CDR3nt: TGTGCCAGCAGACCACCGAGCTCCTACGAGCAGTACTTC
abundance: few; v_gene: TRBV5-5; j_gene: TRBJ1-3; d_gene: TRBD1; CDR3aa: CASSSRTTGVSGNTIYF; CDR3nt: TGTGCCAGCAGCTCGAGAACTACAGGGGTTTCTGGAAACACCATATATTTT
abundance: -; v_gene: TRBV4-2; j_gene: TRBJ1-1; d_gene: TRBD1; CDR3aa: CASSQEGQGNTEAFF; CDR3nt: TGTGCCAGCAGCCAAGAGGGACAGGGGAACACTGAAGCTTTCTTT
abundance: once; v_gene: TRBV7-2; j_gene: TRBJ1-1; d_gene: -; CDR3aa: CASSLAGVMNTEAFF; CDR3nt: TGTGCCAGCTCGTTAGCGGGGGTCATGAACACTGAAGCTTTCTTT
abundance: -; v_gene: TRBV25-1; j_gene: TRBJ1-1; d_gene: -; CDR3aa: CASRDQGTTFF; CDR3nt: TGTGCCAGCAGGGACCAGGGAACTACTTTCTTT
abundance: -; v_gene: TRBV29-1; j_gene: TRBJ2-6; d_gene: -; CDR3aa: CSVSQFSGANVLTF; CDR3nt: TGCAGCGTTAGTCAGTTCTCTGGGGCCAACGTCCTGACTTTC
abundance: -; v_gene: TRBV7-2; j_gene: TRBJ2-2; d_gene: TRBD1; CDR3aa: CASRGQGNTGELFF; CDR3nt: TGTGCCAGCAGGGGACAGGGGAACACCGGGGAGCTGTTTTTT
abundance: -; v_gene: TRBV7-2; j_gene: TRBJ2-1; d_gene: TRBD1; CDR3aa: CASSLGTASSPFF; CDR3nt: TGTGCCAGCAGCTTGGGGACAGCCTCTTCCCCGTTCTTC
abundance: -; v_gene: TRBV4-1; j_gene: TRBJ2-3; d_gene: TRBD2; CDR3aa: CASSQGSGVGRVTQYF; CDR3nt: TGCGCCAGCAGCCAAGGGAGCGGGGTTGGGAGGGTTACGCAGTATTTT
abundance: -; v_gene: TRBV6-6; j_gene: TRBJ2-5; d_gene: -; CDR3aa: CATLTYRQETQYF; CDR3nt: TGTGCCACCCTAACGTACAGACAAGAGACCCAGTACTTC
abundance: -; v_gene: TRBV7-9; j_gene: TRBJ1-1; d_gene: TRBD1; CDR3aa: CASSLARQGNTEAFF; CDR3nt: TGTGCCAGCAGCTTAGCTAGACAGGGGAACACTGAAGCTTTCTTT
abundance: -; v_gene: TRBV2; j_gene: TRBJ1-2; d_gene: TRBD1; CDR3aa: CASRRTGINYGYTF; CDR3nt: TGTGCCAGCAGAAGGACAGGTATCAACTATGGCTACACCTTC
abundance: -; v_gene: TRBV30; j_gene: TRBJ1-5; d_gene: TRBD1; CDR3aa: CAWSSRGTGGVQPQHF; CDR3nt: TGTGCCTGGAGTAGCCGGGGGACAGGGGGCGTTCAGCCCCAGCATTTT
abundance: -; v_gene: TRBV27; j_gene: TRBJ1-1; d_gene: TRBD1; CDR3aa: CASSSLEGQGRAFF; CDR3nt: TGTGCCAGCAGCTCACTAGAGGGACAGGGGAGAGCTTTCTTT
abundance: -; v_gene: TRBV5-1; j_gene: TRBJ1-1; d_gene: TRBD1; CDR3aa: CAIRQGLETEAFF; CDR3nt: TGCGCCATCAGACAGGGGCTGGAAACTGAAGCTTTCTTT
abundance: -; v_gene: TRBV19; j_gene: TRBJ1-4; d_gene: TRBD1; CDR3aa: CASSTLTGTGYEKLFF; CDR3nt: TGTGCCAGTAGTACTCTTACCGGGACAGGGTACGAAAAACTGTTTTTT
abundance: few; v_gene: TRBV25-1; j_gene: TRBJ1-5; d_gene: -; CDR3aa: CASTAGVGQPQHF; CDR3nt: TGTGCCAGCACGGCAGGGGTGGGTCAGCCCCAGCATTTT